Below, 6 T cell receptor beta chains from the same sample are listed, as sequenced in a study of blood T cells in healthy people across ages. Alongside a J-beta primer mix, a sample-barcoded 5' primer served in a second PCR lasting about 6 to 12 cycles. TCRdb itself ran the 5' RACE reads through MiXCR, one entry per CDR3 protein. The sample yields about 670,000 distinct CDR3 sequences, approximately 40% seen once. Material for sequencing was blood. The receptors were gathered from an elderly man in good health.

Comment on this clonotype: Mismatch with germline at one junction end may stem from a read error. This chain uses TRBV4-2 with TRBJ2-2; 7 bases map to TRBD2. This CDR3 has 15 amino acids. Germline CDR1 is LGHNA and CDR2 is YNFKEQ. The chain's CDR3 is CACSQDRGGAGELFF. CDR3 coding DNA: TGTGCCTGCAGCCAAGATAGGGGAGGGGCCGGGGAGCTGTTTTTT.

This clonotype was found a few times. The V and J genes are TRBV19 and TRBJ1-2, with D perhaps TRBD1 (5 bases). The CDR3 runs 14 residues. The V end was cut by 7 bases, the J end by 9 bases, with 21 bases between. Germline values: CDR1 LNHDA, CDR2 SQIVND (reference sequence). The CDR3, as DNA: TGTGCCAGTACCATCGGGAGGGGCCTCGATCGCTACACCTTC. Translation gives CASTIGRGLDRYTF.

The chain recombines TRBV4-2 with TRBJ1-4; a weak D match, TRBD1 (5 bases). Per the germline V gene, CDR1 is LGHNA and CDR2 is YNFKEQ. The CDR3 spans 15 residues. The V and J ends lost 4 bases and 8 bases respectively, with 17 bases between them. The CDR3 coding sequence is TGTGCCAGCAGCCCGAACGGGGGGATAGACGAAAAACTGTTTTTT. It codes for CASSPNGGIDEKLFF.

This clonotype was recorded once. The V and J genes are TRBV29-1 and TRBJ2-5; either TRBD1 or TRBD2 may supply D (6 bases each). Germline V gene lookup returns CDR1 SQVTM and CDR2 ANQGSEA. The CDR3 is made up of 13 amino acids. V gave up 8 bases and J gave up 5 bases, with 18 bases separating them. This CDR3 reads CSRLWGAGETQYF. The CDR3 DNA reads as TGCAGCCGCCTATGGGGGGCGGGGGAGACCCAGTACTTC.

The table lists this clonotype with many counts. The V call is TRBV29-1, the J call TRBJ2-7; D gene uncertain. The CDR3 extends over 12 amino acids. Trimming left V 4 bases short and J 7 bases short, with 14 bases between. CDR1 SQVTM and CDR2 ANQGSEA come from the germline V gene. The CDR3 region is CSVGGRPREQYF. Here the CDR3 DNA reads TGCAGCGTTGGGGGTAGGCCGCGAGAGCAGTACTTC.

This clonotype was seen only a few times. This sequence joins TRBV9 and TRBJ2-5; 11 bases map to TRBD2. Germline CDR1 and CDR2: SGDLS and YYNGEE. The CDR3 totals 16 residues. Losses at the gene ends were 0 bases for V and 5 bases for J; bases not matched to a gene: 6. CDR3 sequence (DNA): TGTGCCAGCAGCGTAGTAGCGGGAGGGCTATCGGAGACCCAGTACTTC. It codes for CASSVVAGGLSETQYF.